Listed below are T cell receptor beta chains from one sample, sequenced in a study of PD-1 blockade in classical Hodgkin lymphoma. Some clones are missing from TCRdb's copy, which holds only in-frame ones; the method was immunoSEQ multiplex PCR. The repertoire consists of 100,000 or so clones, with over 85% occurring once and the leading ten covering roughly 19%. The source material was peripheral blood mononuclear cells (PBMCs), sampled before the fourth cycle of nivolumab. These TCRs come from a human donor with classical Hodgkin lymphoma. The CDR3 runs from the conserved cysteine through the conserved F or W. The D gene is left open where the match is weak. Rows give clone size only sometimes, using once, few, many, or a class for an expanded clone.

>TRBJ2-7|-|-|TRBV11-2
TGTGCCAGCAGCTTAGATCGCAGTGGCAAGCAGTACTTC
CASSLDRSGKQYF
>TRBJ1-2|-|-|TRBV4-1
TGCGCCAGCAGCCTTCGGACAGCCGACTATGGCTACACCTTC
CASSLRTADYGYTF
>TRBJ2-5|-|-|TRBV7-9
TGTGCCAGCAGCCCAGGGACTCCTCAGGCCCAGTACTTC
CASSPGTPQAQYF
>TRBJ2-7|-|-|TRBV6-6
TGTGCCAGCGACAAGGCGGGCGGCTCCTACGAGCAGTACTTC
CASDKAGGSYEQYF
>TRBJ1-1|-|-|TRBV30
TGTGCCTGGAGTAAGAGACAGATTAACACTGAAGCTTTCTTT
CAWSKRQINTEAFF
>TRBJ1-3|TRBD1|-|TRBV18
TGTGCCAGTAGATTGCCCGGGACAGGGTCTGGAAACACCATATATTTT
CASRLPGTGSGNTIYF
>TRBJ1-3|-|-|TRBV2
TGTGCCAGCAGTGACCGGGGCTCTGGAAACACCATATATTTT
CASSDRGSGNTIYF
>TRBJ1-1|-|-|TRBV18
TGTGCCAGCTCACCCCTGGGGAACACTGAAGCTTTCTTT
CASSPLGNTEAFF
>TRBJ2-3|-|-|TRBV6-5
TGTGCCAGCAGTTACTCCAAGGGGAGGTTCACAGATACGCAGTATTTT
CASSYSKGRFTDTQYF
>TRBJ2-1|-|-|TRBV4-2
TGTGCCAGCAGCCAAGAGCCCTCAGCGGCGCGGGGCAATGAGCAGTTCTTC
CASSQEPSAARGNEQFF
>TRBJ2-1|-|-|TRBV29-1
TGCAGCGCTCTGGGGGATAGGGGTTACAATGAGCAGTTCTTC
CSALGDRGYNEQFF
>TRBJ1-3|-|once|TRBV29-1
TGCAGCGTTTACGTCGGAGGAACCATATATTTT
CSVYVGGTIYF
>TRBJ2-1|-|-|TRBV19
TGTGCCAGTAGTGGCATGCTGGACCTTTCCTACAATGAGCAGTTCTTC
CASSGMLDLSYNEQFF
>TRBJ1-2|TRBD1|-|TRBV2
TGTGCCAGCAGTAATGGACAGGGAGCTAACTATGGCTACACCTTC
CASSNGQGANYGYTF
>TRBJ1-2|TRBD1|large|TRBV6-5
TGTGCCAGCAGTTACAAAACAGGGGTCGGAAACTATGGCTACACCTTC
CASSYKTGVGNYGYTF
>TRBJ1-1|TRBD1|once|TRBV29-1
TGCAGCGCCCCCTCCGGGACAGAGAACACTGAAGCTTTCTTT
CSAPSGTENTEAFF
>TRBJ1-1|-|once|TRBV19
TGTGCCAGTAGTATTTTGGGGTCTCTGAACACTGAAGCTTTCTTT
CASSILGSLNTEAFF
>TRBJ1-1|TRBD1|-|TRBV28
TGTGCCAGCAGCAATGGACAGGTAGGCACTGAAGCTTTCTTT
CASSNGQVGTEAFF
>TRBJ1-2|-|-|TRBV5-8
TGTGCCAGCAGCCGGTTCACCGGGGAGGGCAATGGCTACACCTTC
CASSRFTGEGNGYTF
>TRBJ2-7|-|-|TRBV7-2
TGTGCCAGCAGCGGGGGTGAGGGAGCGGCTTACGAGCAGTACTTC
CASSGGEGAAYEQYF
>TRBJ2-5|TRBD2|-|TRBV5-6
TGTGCCAGCAGCTGGGGACTAGCGGGGTCAGAGACCCAGTACTTC
CASSWGLAGSETQYF
>TRBJ1-1|-|-|TRBV10-1
TGCGCCAGCGGACAGACCCTCCAGGCAGCTTTCTTT
CASGQTLQAAFF
>TRBJ2-7|TRBD1|-|TRBV6-5
TGTGCCAGCAGTTCCTCGGACAGGGAAGTACAGTACTTC
CASSSSDREVQYF
>TRBJ1-1|-|once|TRBV28
TGTGCCAGCAGTTTAGGGGGGCACACTGAAGCTTTCTTT
CASSLGGHTEAFF
>TRBJ2-3|-|-|TRBV20-1
TGCAGTGCTGCGACCCCTCTTGGCCAGTATTTT
CSAATPLGQYF
>TRBJ2-3|TRBD2|-|TRBV27
TGTGCCACTGCACGGGACTACCTTAGCACAGATACGCAGTATTTT
CATARDYLSTDTQYF
>TRBJ1-3|TRBD1|once|TRBV19
TGTGCCAGTAGCATTTGGACAGGGGGCGATGACACCATATATTTT
CASSIWTGGDDTIYF
>TRBJ1-4|TRBD1|-|TRBV2
TGTGCCAGCAATGATGCGGGACAGGTTAATGAAAAACTGTTTTTT
CASNDAGQVNEKLFF
>TRBJ2-7|-|-|TRBV4-1
TGCGCCAGCAGCCAAGATCGGCAGAGCTCCTACGAGCAGTACTTC
CASSQDRQSSYEQYF
>TRBJ2-7|TRBD1|-|TRBV27
TGTGCCAGCAGTTTCAGAAACAGGGGAGAATACGAGCAGTACTTC
CASSFRNRGEYEQYF
>TRBJ2-7|TRBD1|-|TRBV5-5
TGTGCCAGCAGCTTTTTCACCGGGACAGGGGGTGACGAGCAGTACTTC
CASSFFTGTGGDEQYF